A single sample gave rise to the 25 T cell receptor beta chains below, sequenced in a study of cytomegalovirus exposure and HLA in healthy donors. The PCR contained 60 Vbeta and 13 Jbeta primers. Repertoires were generated with immunoSEQ multiplex PCR, while TCRdb's copy carries only in-frame clones and drops some. The table shows 150,000 to 200,000 clones, with around 79% occurring only once. Input material: PBMCs. The receptors stem from a man aged 50 to 60 in good health and CMV-seropositive.

This chain uses TRBV7-7 with TRBJ2-3; 9 bases are a match to TRBD1. The CDR3 is made up of 15 amino acids. The germline V gene has CDR1 SSHAT and CDR2 FNYEAQ (reference sequence). V was clipped by 5 bases and J by 3 bases; unmatched bases: 6. In DNA, the CDR3 is TGTGCCAGCAGCATGGGACAGGGTCCGACAGATACGCAGTATTTT. Its protein is CASSMGQGPTDTQYF. Full variable domain (rest looked up from reference TRBV7-7 and TRBJ2-3): GAGVSQSPRYKVTKRGQDVTLRCDPISSHATLYWYQQALGQGPEFLTYFNYEAQPDKSGLPSDRFSAERPEGSISTLTIQRTEQRDSAMYRCASSMGQGPTDTQYFGPGTRLTVL.

This chain joins TRBV6-4 and TRBJ1-2; TRBD1 might be the D (5 bases). V was pared by 2 bases and J by 4 bases, with 8 bases between. CDR1 MRHNA and CDR2 SNTAGT come from the germline V gene. This CDR3 spans 13 amino acids. CDR3 residues: CASSDGGGYGYTF. The CDR3 DNA follows: TGTGCCAGCAGTGACGGGGGAGGCTATGGCTACACCTTC.

This clone was observed a few times. This rearrangement joins TRBV4-1 to TRBJ1-2, with TRBD1 matching 8 bases. This CDR3 is 15 amino acids long. The germline gives CDR1 MGHRA, CDR2 YSYEKL. V shed 0 bases and J 8 bases; nucleotides not matched to a gene: 8. CDR3 DNA sequence: TGCGCCAGCAGCCAAGATCCACAGGGGGTCGGGGGCTACACCTTC. Amino acids: CASSQDPQGVGGYTF.

V usage is TRBV6-1 and J usage is TRBJ2-3; 8 bases line up with TRBD2. The CDR3 has 18 amino acids. V lost 1 base, J lost 0 bases, and 9 bases stayed unmatched. CDR1 is MNHNS and CDR2 is SASEGT in the germline V gene. The CDR3 loop is CASSEGMGGGPSTDTQYF. For the CDR3, the DNA is TGTGCCAGCAGTGAAGGAATGGGCGGGGGGCCTAGCACAGATACGCAGTATTTT.

The chain recombines TRBV19 with TRBJ1-1, with 9 nucleotides matching TRBD1. Looked up from germline, CDR1 is LNHDA and CDR2 is SQIVND (reference sequence). The CDR3 is 14 amino acids. V lost 3 bases, J lost 4 bases, and 3 bases stayed unmatched. CDR3 coding DNA: TGTGCCAGTAGTATCGGGACAGGGAGCACTGAAGCTTTCTTT. Translating it yields CASSIGTGSTEAFF.

There are a few counts of this clone. This chain links TRBV2 with TRBJ2-6, with 7 nucleotides matching TRBD1. The CDR3 totals 18 residues. V was pared by 8 bases and J by 2 bases, with 15 bases of the junction left unmatched. CDR1 is SNHLY and CDR2 is FYNNEI in the germline V gene. In nucleotides, the CDR3 is TGTGCCAGCGCCGGTAGGACAGGCGTTAGACCTGGGGCCAACGTCCTGACTTTC. Translation: CASAGRTGVRPGANVLTF. Full variable domain (missing parts from reference TRBV2 and TRBJ2-6): EPEVTQTPSHQVTQMGQEVILRCVPISNHLYFYWYRQILGQKVEFLVSFYNNEISEKSEIFDDQFSVERPDGSNFTLKIRSTKLEDSAMYFCASAGRTGVRPGANVLTFGAGSRLTVL.

V and J are TRBV6-4 and TRBJ1-4; no clear D. CDR1 is MRHNA and CDR2 is SNTAGT in the germline V gene. The ends were cut back, 3 bases at V and 7 bases at J, with 6 bases in the middle. This CDR3 is built from 12 residues. The CDR3 sequence: CASSDAGEKLFF. CDR3 sequence (DNA): TGTGCCAGCAGTGATGCGGGTGAAAAACTGTTTTTT.

This sequence joins TRBV7-9 and TRBJ2-5; weak D call: TRBD1 (5 bases). CDR1 SEHNR and CDR2 FQNEAQ come from the germline V gene (reference sequence). V was trimmed by 1 base and J by 1 base, leaving 19 bases between them. This CDR3 is 18 amino acids long. The CDR3 here is CASSLEGPGIGTQETQYF. CDR3 nucleotide sequence: TGTGCCAGCAGCTTAGAGGGTCCAGGGATAGGAACCCAAGAGACCCAGTACTTC.

V usage is TRBV2 and J usage is TRBJ1-1; D may be TRBD1 (6 bases). Deletions cut 6 bases from V and 4 bases from J, with 12 bases between. Germline lookup yields CDR1 SNHLY and CDR2 FYNNEI. The CDR3 extends over 13 amino acids. DNA of the CDR3: TGTGCCAGCAGGACCAGGGGTGGCACTGAAGCTTTCTTT. It is translated as CASRTRGGTEAFF.

This clone was recorded a few times. The gene calls are TRBV5-6 and TRBJ1-5; D is unresolved. The CDR3 loop spans 15 amino acids. The V end was cut by 0 bases, the J end by 7 bases, with 14 bases between. The germline V gene has CDR1 SGHDT and CDR2 YYEEEE. CDR3 amino acids: CASSLGTLSSQPQHF. The DNA for the CDR3 is TGTGCCAGCAGCTTGGGTACGCTATCTAGCCAGCCCCAGCATTTT.

The chain couples TRBV7-9 to TRBJ2-5, with 9 bases that match TRBD2. Germline V gene lookup returns CDR1 SEHNR and CDR2 FQNEAQ (reference sequence). V lost 0 bases to trimming and J lost 5 bases; unmatched junction nucleotides: 7. This CDR3 region has 16 residues. Here the CDR3 DNA reads TGTGCCAGCAGCTTAGCCTTGGGACTAGCCGGGGAGACCCAGTACTTC. It yields the protein CASSLALGLAGETQYF.

CDR3 amino acids: CASSPFQGNEKLFF. The CDR3 DNA sequence: TGTGCCAGCAGCCCGTTTCAGGGTAATGAAAAACTGTTTTTT. This sequence joins TRBV6-5 and TRBJ1-4; D might be TRBD1 (5 bases). This CDR3 has 14 amino acids. Trimming removed 6 bases at V and 4 bases at J, with 12 bases between. Germline CDR1 and CDR2: MNHEY and SVGAGI.

This clone appeared a single time. The chain employs TRBV5-1 and TRBJ2-5; the match to TRBD1 covers 9 bases. Germline CDR1 is SGHRS and CDR2 is YFSETQ. With 2 bases clipped from V and 3 bases from J, the junction kept 11 bases outside the gene matches. The CDR3 totals 17 residues. For the CDR3, the DNA is TGCGCCAGCAGCTTTCCCGGGACAGGGCCCTCGAAAGAGACCCAGTACTTC. Its translation is CASSFPGTGPSKETQYF.

The CDR3 sequence: CASSDGVRGQGGYGYTF. The CDR3 nucleotides read TGCGCCAGCAGCGACGGGGTTAGAGGGCAGGGAGGCTATGGCTACACCTTC. The chain joins TRBV5-1 to TRBJ1-2; possibly TRBD1 for D (5 bases). Germline-derived CDR1 and CDR2 are SGHRS and YFSETQ. V was shortened by 4 bases and J by 4 bases, with 23 bases between the two germline ends. This CDR3 has 17 residues.

This clone was detected once. The chain carries TRBV28 and TRBJ2-5; 8 nucleotides agree with TRBD1. The V gene's germline CDR1 is MDHEN and CDR2 SYDVKM. This CDR3 region has 15 residues. V dropped 5 bases and J dropped 5; count of bases not matched to a gene: 10. CDR3 coding DNA: TGTGCCAGCAGTCCCACCCCGGGGACAGGCGAGACCCAGTACTTC. This codes for CASSPTPGTGETQYF.

For the CDR3, the DNA is TGTGCCAGCAGTCCCAATGGACAGGGAGAAAAACTGTTTTTT. This translates into CASSPNGQGEKLFF. The genes are TRBV6-6 and TRBJ1-4; 8 bases align to TRBD1. The V gene's germline CDR1 is MNHNY and CDR2 SVGAGI (reference sequence). With 5 bases clipped from V and 8 bases from J, the junction kept 7 bases outside the gene matches. The CDR3 is made up of 14 amino acids.

This clone was observed a single time. The chain joins TRBV9 to TRBJ1-5; TRBD1 might be the D (6 bases). This CDR3 has 15 amino acids. Between the trimmed V and J ends, which lost 3 bases and 0 bases, there was a span of 10 bases. Germline V CDR1 and CDR2: SGDLS, YYNGEE. CDR3: CASSAGTLSNQPQHF. The CDR3 DNA reads TGTGCCAGCAGCGCCGGGACACTTAGCAATCAGCCCCAGCATTTT.

The gene calls are TRBV15 and TRBJ1-2; 10 bases are shared with TRBD1. V lost 0 bases, J lost 8 bases, and 9 bases stayed unmatched. Germline V gene sequence: CDR1 LNHNV, CDR2 YYDKDF (reference sequence). This CDR3 contains 16 residues. CDR3 DNA: TGTGCCACCAGCAGAGATCCGGGACAGGGGCGCGGCGGCTACACCTTC. Translating gives CATSRDPGQGRGGYTF.

The gene calls are TRBV27 and TRBJ1-1, with TRBD1 as a possible D gene (5 bases). Germline V lookup: CDR1 MNHEY, CDR2 SMNVEV (reference sequence). With 2 bases removed from V and 3 bases from J, the gap between germline ends came to 10 bases. The CDR3 contains 14 residues. The CDR3 bases are TGTGCCAGCAGTTTACGGGGGTACGACACTGAAGCTTTCTTT. Amino acid sequence: CASSLRGYDTEAFF.

The J gene is TRBJ2-7, the V gene TRBV27, with 9 bases that match TRBD1. V lost 4 bases and J lost 0; bases outside the gene matches: 7. From germline, CDR1 is MNHEY and CDR2 SMNVEV (reference sequence). CDR3 length: 16 residues. The CDR3 is CASSSFDRGTSYEQYF. DNA of the CDR3: TGTGCCAGCAGTTCATTCGACAGGGGGACCTCCTACGAGCAGTACTTC.

V is TRBV27 and J is TRBJ2-7; D is uncertain. With 4 bases removed from V and 2 bases from J, the gap between germline ends came to 18 bases. Germline loops: CDR1 MNHEY, CDR2 SMNVEV (reference sequence). The length of the CDR3 is 16 residues. The CDR3 sequence: CASSSSRPPQPYEQYV. In DNA, the CDR3 is TGTGCCAGCAGTTCCTCAAGACCGCCACAGCCCTACGAGCAGTACGTC.

The rearrangement links TRBV28 to TRBJ2-4; the D gene is possibly TRBD1 (5 bases). The V gene lost 5 bases and the J gene lost 0 bases, with 14 bases spanning the gap. The germline V gene has CDR1 MDHEN and CDR2 SYDVKM. The CDR3 consists of 16 residues. CDR3 DNA sequence: TGTGCCAGCAGTGTACTCAAAAGGGGAGCCAAAAACATTCAGTACTTC. Protein: CASSVLKRGAKNIQYF.

The rearrangement uses TRBV9 and TRBJ2-3; 11 positions match TRBD2. Germline CDR1 reads SGDLS; CDR2 reads YYNGEE. The CDR3 is made up of 14 amino acids. The J segment lost 4 bases and the V segment lost 4 bases, leaving 2 bases of the junction unmatched. The CDR3 sequence is CASSRLAGPDTQYF. In DNA form, the CDR3 reads TGTGCCAGCAGCAGACTAGCGGGGCCAGATACGCAGTATTTT.

This chain links TRBV4-3 with TRBJ2-1; D not resolved. The germline gives CDR1 LGHNA, CDR2 YSLEER. Trimming removed 0 bases from V and 4 bases from J, with 13 bases in between. The CDR3 covers 16 residues. The CDR3 DNA is TGCGCCAGCAGCCAAGAGTTAGCCGGTTATTACAATGAGCAGTTCTTC. Translating gives CASSQELAGYYNEQFF.

About this clone: The sample holds other DNA sequences that translate to the same CDR3. V is TRBV29-1 and J is TRBJ1-1; tentative D call: TRBD1 (5 bases). Germline V CDR1 and CDR2: SQVTM, ANQGSEA. The CDR3 runs 14 residues. V lost 1 base and J 5 bases, leaving 14 bases between the germline ends. The CDR3 loop reads CSVEAGGGGTEAFF. CDR3 in DNA: TGCAGCGTTGAAGCCGGCGGCGGGGGGACTGAAGCTTTCTTT. Combining the CDR3 with reference TRBV29-1 and TRBJ1-1 gives the whole variable domain SAVISQKPSRDICQRGTSLTIQCQVDSQVTMMFWYRQQPGQSLTLIATANQGSEATYESGFVIDKFPISRPNLTFSTLTVSNMSPEDSSIYLCSVEAGGGGTEAFFGQGTRLTVV.